The rows below give T cell receptor beta chains drawn from one sample of a study of cytomegalovirus exposure and HLA in healthy donors. The method was immunoSEQ multiplex PCR; TCRdb's version includes in-frame clones alone and lacks a portion of them. Of around 94,000 clones listed, approximately 94% are singletons. Source material: PBMCs. The receptors stem from a woman aged 18 to 35 in good health and CMV-seronegative. Both conserved end residues are trimmed from each CDR3.

j_call cdr3_length v_call cdr3_aa
TRBJ2-3 11 TRBV18 ASSPPSTDTQY
TRBJ2-7 12 TRBV7-7 ASSLEVGANEQY
TRBJ2-2 14 TRBV27 ASSSTSGGRAGELF
TRBJ1-3 12 TRBV28 ASSLTRVGNTIY
TRBJ2-1 15 TRBV6-4 ASSDSHEGATYNEQF
TRBJ1-4 12 TRBV19 ASSVDRPNEKLF
TRBJ2-3 10 TRBV11-2 ASSSQGITQY
TRBJ1-1 13 TRBV18 ASSPRGIMNTEAF
TRBJ2-1 12 TRBV27 ASIRASGDNEQF
TRBJ2-1 13 TRBV7-2 ASSKDSAANNEQF
TRBJ2-1 12 TRBV27 ASTMRAPGNEQF
TRBJ2-7 14 TRBV15 ATSRPGQTSSYEQY
TRBJ2-2 13 TRBV11-3 ASSLGSGNTGELF
TRBJ2-7 12 TRBV5-1 ASTAGTGLDEQY
TRBJ1-3 16 TRBV19 ASSGQNLIRSSGNTIY
TRBJ1-1 13 TRBV7-8 ASSMNRGRSTEAF
TRBJ2-5 13 TRBV27 ASSSLVSNQETQY
TRBJ1-6 12 TRBV10-3 AINVEGFNSPLH
TRBJ2-1 14 TRBV27 ASSLAGGALYNEQF
TRBJ2-1 11 TRBV28 ASSRDSYNEQF
TRBJ2-5 13 TRBV6-1 ATMWDSYSLETQY
TRBJ1-4 14 TRBV19 ASSIKSGQGREKLF
TRBJ1-4 11 TRBV11-3 ASSLIRNEKLF
TRBJ2-2 14 TRBV6-4 ASSAGLAGNTGELF
TRBJ1-1 13 TRBV5-1 ASSQPGEMNTEAF
TRBJ2-7 14 TRBV15 ATSRASRDSSYEQY
TRBJ1-4 11 TRBV21-1 ASSKQGNEKLF
TRBJ1-2 12 TRBV6-6 ASSYGGAGYGYT
TRBJ2-5 12 TRBV25-1 ASSSTEYQETQY
TRBJ2-5 13 TRBV7-8 ASSPDSFRRETQY
TRBJ2-6 15 TRBV25-1 ASAPGQGAVGANVLT
TRBJ1-2 12 TRBV5-1 ASSLTPGVEGYT
TRBJ1-3 13 TRBV11-3 ASSSRTGAGNTIY
TRBJ1-2 11 TRBV6-5 ASRGTGDLGYT
TRBJ1-2 13 TRBV11-2 ASSFGTGVDYGYT
TRBJ1-4 16 TRBV2 ASSANLNQGTPGSKLF
TRBJ2-1 12 TRBV7-2 ASSLGGEYNEQF
TRBJ1-2 9 TRBV29-1 SAMSNYGYT
TRBJ2-3 13 TRBV5-6 ASSPGTSPTDTQY
TRBJ1-2 11 TRBV5-6 ASSSLGSYGYT
TRBJ1-6 14 TRBV4-1 ASSHGQGQGGRPLH
TRBJ1-5 11 TRBV7-2 ASSSDRNQPQH
TRBJ2-7 11 TRBV6-5 ASSFQGKNEQY
TRBJ1-1 11 TRBV10-2 AVRAERNTEAF
TRBJ2-7 14 TRBV2 ASSAAQTTGNYEQY
TRBJ2-7 12 TRBV11-2 ASSLMLGGYEQY
TRBJ2-3 13 TRBV5-1 ASSIAGGGTDTQY
TRBJ2-3 13 TRBV7-8 ASSLATDRTDTQY
TRBJ1-1 11 TRBV7-9 ASSPGTGTEAF
TRBJ2-3 13 TRBV6-1 ASSIVASSSDTQY
TRBJ2-5 15 TRBV9 ASSPRPLGGAGETQY
TRBJ2-3 16 TRBV7-6 ASSLVATGTGTMDTQY
TRBJ2-7 13 TRBV7-7 ASSPSRDRVYEQY
TRBJ2-7 15 TRBV4-1 ASSQDIMAGGRYEQY
TRBJ2-1 13 TRBV10-2 ASKTLAGRNNEQF